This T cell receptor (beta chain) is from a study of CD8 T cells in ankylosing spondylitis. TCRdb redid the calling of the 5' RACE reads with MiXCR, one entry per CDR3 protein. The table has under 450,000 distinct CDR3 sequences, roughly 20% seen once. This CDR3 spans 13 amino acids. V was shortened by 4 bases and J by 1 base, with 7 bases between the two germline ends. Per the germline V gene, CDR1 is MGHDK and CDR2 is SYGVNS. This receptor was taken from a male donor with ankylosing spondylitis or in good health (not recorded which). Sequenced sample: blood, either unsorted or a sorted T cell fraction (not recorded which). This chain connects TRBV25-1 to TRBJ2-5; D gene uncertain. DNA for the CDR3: TGTGCCAGCAGTGCAGACGGCCAAGAGACCCAGTACTTC. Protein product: CASSADGQETQYF. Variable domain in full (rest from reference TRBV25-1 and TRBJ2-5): EADIYQTPRYLVIGTGKKITLECSQTMGHDKMYWYQQDPGMELHLIHYSYGVNSTEKGDLSSESTVSRIRTEHFPLTLESARPSHTSQYLCASSADGQETQYFGPGTRLLVL.